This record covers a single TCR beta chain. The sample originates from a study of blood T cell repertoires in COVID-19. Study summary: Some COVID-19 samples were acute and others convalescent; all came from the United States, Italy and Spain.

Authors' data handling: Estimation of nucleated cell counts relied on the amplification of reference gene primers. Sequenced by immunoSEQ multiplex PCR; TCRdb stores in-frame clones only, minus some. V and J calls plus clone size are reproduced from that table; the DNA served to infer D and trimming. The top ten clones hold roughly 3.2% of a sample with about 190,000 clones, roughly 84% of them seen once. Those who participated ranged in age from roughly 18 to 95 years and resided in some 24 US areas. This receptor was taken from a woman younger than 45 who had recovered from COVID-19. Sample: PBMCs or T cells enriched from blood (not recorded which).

This CDR3 is CASSLSEYQPQHF. Written as DNA, the CDR3 is TGTGCCAGCAGTTTATCGGAGTATCAGCCCCAGCATTTT. The chain uses TRBV27 and TRBJ1-5; D is unresolved. Deletions cut 0 bases from V and 5 bases from J, with 5 bases between. Germline CDR1 MNHEY, CDR2 SMNVEV (reference sequence). This CDR3 is built from 13 residues.